The clone carrying this T cell receptor beta chain appeared a few times. The data derive from a study of cytomegalovirus exposure and HLA in healthy donors. There are 14 residues in the CDR3. Germline V lookup: CDR1 SGHNT, CDR2 YYREEE (reference sequence). J was trimmed by 4 bases and V by 5 bases; bases with no gene match: 8. PCR involved 60 Vbeta and 13 Jbeta primers. Measured with immunoSEQ multiplex PCR; TCRdb has only the in-frame clones, and not every one. The data hold some 93,000 clones, with 9.4% observed a single time. V is TRBV5-4 and J is TRBJ2-7; 8 nucleotides align to TRBD2. The source of this sequence is a man aged 50-60 years in good health and CMV-seropositive. Sequencing was carried out using PBMCs. The CDR3 is CASSQAPGGYEQYF. The CDR3 nucleotides are TGTGCCAGCAGTCAAGCTCCGGGAGGGTACGAGCAGTACTTC.